This TCR beta chain is drawn from a study of CD8 T cells in cerebrospinal fluid in Alzheimer's disease (dated by TCRdb to about 2020). Regarding the research as a whole: To assess CSF T cell clonal expansion, the study used two single-cell approaches: plate-based nested PCR sequencing and droplet-based sequencing. The study examined whether cerebrospinal fluid from healthy elderly individuals and from patients with neurodegenerative disease contained clonally expanded T cells. The droplet-based CSF analysis comparing patients with controls included about 9 healthy controls (approximately 11,000 cells) and about 9 patients with MCI or Alzheimer's disease (more than 10,000 cells). The CSF gene-expression analysis, which included patients with Parkinson's disease, covered a total of roughly 25 samples.

None of the participants had acute infectious disease, and every participant was in good physical condition. Neurodegeneration in patients was confirmed using biomarkers including neurofilament, amyloid-beta and tau. For droplet-based sequencing, live CSF cells were sorted using a live/dead marker. To pellet immune cells, CSF obtained by lumbar puncture was centrifuged at 300g. CSF samples were checked for red blood cells, and any sample contaminated with blood was excluded. CSF cells were cryopreserved in freezing medium, frozen overnight at -80 degrees C, and subsequently stored in liquid nitrogen. CSF samples were stored for less than seven months before analysis. The CDR3 numbers 14 residues from cysteine through phenylalanine. The nucleotide record is missing. CDR1 MGHRA and CDR2 YSYEKL are derived from the germline V gene. General conclusions and limits of the study: The overall clonality comparison included only samples with detectable clones (about 11 healthy, 5 MCI, 5 AD, 6 PD). Compared with controls, patients with MCI or Alzheimer's disease had a higher percentage of their CSF TCRs made up by the single largest clone. Finding EBV-specific TCRs in CSF, the authors cautioned, does not establish a causal link between EBV and Alzheimer's disease. The EBV-specific clones were neither the most highly expanded clones nor enriched among patients. When the data were pooled, 4 of 6 Alzheimer's patients but only 1 of 10 healthy subjects had a highly expanded clone, defined as one making up at least 3% of TCRs.

No count is recorded, yet this clonotype rates as medium-sized (0.01 to 0.1%) from its frequency. The specificity of this receptor is unknown. Library preparation was by 10x single-cell sequencing. CSF cells were profiled with 10X Genomics single-cell V(D)J and 5' gene-expression libraries. CSF single-cell TCR libraries were sequenced on an Illumina NextSeq550. Processing in the source paper ran as follows. After V(D)J reads were mapped to the vdj-GRCh38 alts ensemble 2.0.0 reference, the Cell Ranger vdj pipeline was used to analyse the reads. Clonotypes were defined as cell barcodes sharing the same set of productive CDR3 nucleotide sequences. To connect clonality with transcriptional profiles, clonotype information was added to the gene-expression metadata in Seurat v3.0. Any CSF cell with more than 1,800 genes, more than 7,500 UMIs or more than 10% mitochondrial reads was removed. To find TCRs with known antigen specificity, CDR3-beta sequences were matched against VDJdb. The network analysis of clone sharing was performed with the R package qgraph and was limited to TCRs that had complete alpha and beta chains. One entry per CDR3 protein sequence results from the TCRdb reprocessing of the reads, with DNA left out. The V and J calls shown here were made by TCRdb, not taken from the authors' results. The sample's clone listing holds over a thousand distinct CDR3 sequences. The ten largest clones capture approximately 19% of the sample.

Source material: cerebrospinal fluid. This sequence originates from a human donor with mild cognitive impairment. The rearranged segments are TRBV4-1 and TRBJ1-1; the D gene TCRdb calls, TRBD1, cannot be checked with no DNA. The CDR3 has the sequence CASSQMTGNTEAFF.